What follows are 29 T cell receptor beta chains derived from one specimen sequenced in a study of OX40 agonist ivuxolimab in advanced cancers. The protocol was immunoSEQ multiplex PCR, while the TCRdb copy is restricted to in-frame clones and leaves out a portion. The table lists approximately 160,000 clones, 94% of them singletons. Sample: CD4+ or CD8+ T cells sorted from blood, taken in a trial of the OX40 agonist ivuxolimab. These receptors came from an adult with an advanced solid tumor such as melanoma, head and neck, liver or kidney cancer.

This chain links TRBV7-2 with TRBJ2-7, with D hard to call. The V and J ends lost 0 bases and 2 bases respectively, with 14 bases between them. CDR1 and CDR2 (germline): SGHTA, FQGNSA. The CDR3 covers 16 residues. CDR3 sequence (DNA): TGTGCCAGCAGCTTAGCTGGCGCAAGCTTGGCCTACGAGCAGTACTTC. It translates to CASSLAGASLAYEQYF.

The chain couples TRBV18 to TRBJ2-7; D is uncertain. V lost 1 base to trimming and J lost 3 bases, with 7 bases between them. In germline, CDR1 is KGHSH, CDR2 LQKENI. CDR3 length: 13 amino acids. The CDR3 loop reads CASSPQAVYEQYF. The CDR3 nucleotides read TGTGCCAGCTCACCACAGGCTGTCTACGAGCAGTACTTC.

The rearrangement joins TRBV14 to TRBJ1-2; D possibly corresponds to TRBD1 (5 bases). Trimming shortened V by 1 base and J by 3 bases, and 15 bases separated the two germline ends. Germline CDR1 is SGHDN and CDR2 is FVKESK. The CDR3 runs to 16 residues. CDR3 DNA: TGTGCCAGCAGCCAAGGACGGGGGAAGGGGCACTATGGCTACACCTTC. This encodes CASSQGRGKGHYGYTF.

This clone has only a few counts. CDR3 region: CASSMGGAGGGVELFF. CDR3 in DNA: TGTGCCAGCAGCATGGGCGGGGCAGGGGGCGGAGTGGAGCTGTTTTTT. The gene calls are TRBV5-4 and TRBJ2-2, with 8 bases lining up with TRBD1. V lost 4 bases and J lost 10; bases outside the gene matches: 15. Germline lookup yields CDR1 SGHNT and CDR2 YYREEE (reference sequence). The CDR3 totals 16 residues.

This clone was observed a few times. J is TRBJ1-1 and V is TRBV10-3, with unresolved D. This CDR3 is built from 12 residues. Germline lookup yields CDR1 ENHRY and CDR2 SYGVKD. Deletions cut 6 bases from V and 1 base from J, with 6 bases between. CDR3 loop: CAIRQSNTEAFF. In DNA form, the CDR3 reads TGTGCCATCAGACAGTCGAACACTGAAGCTTTCTTT.

V usage is TRBV5-1 and J usage is TRBJ1-5; TRBD1 is a possible D gene (5 bases). CDR3 size: 14 residues. The V end lost 0 bases, the J end lost 7 bases, and 11 bases lay between the germline ends. The germline V gene encodes CDR1 SGHRS and CDR2 YFSETQ. The CDR3 DNA sequence: TGCGCCAGCAGCTTGGCGAGGGGAGGACAGCCCCAGCATTTT. The encoded protein is CASSLARGGQPQHF.

In its sample, this clone was seen a few times. The CDR3 DNA follows: TGTGCCAGCAGCTTAACATCAGGGAGGACCACTGAAGCTTTCTTT. Translated: CASSLTSGRTTEAFF. The chain employs TRBV7-9 and TRBJ1-1, with D possibly matching TRBD1 (5 bases). CDR3 length: 15 residues. Trimming took off 2 bases at V and 4 bases at J, with 14 bases between the two ends. Per germline, CDR1 SEHNR and CDR2 FQNEAQ (reference sequence).

This rearrangement joins TRBV11-3 to TRBJ2-1; D may be TRBD1 (6 bases). The germline V gene has CDR1 SGHNT and CDR2 YENEEA. This CDR3 is 15 amino acids long. The V end lost 1 base, the J end lost 5 bases, and 12 bases lay between the germline ends. CDR3: CASSLGQGSHNEQFF. CDR3 DNA: TGTGCCAGCAGCTTAGGGCAGGGGTCCCACAATGAGCAGTTCTTC.

The chain links TRBV10-3 to TRBJ2-7, with TRBD1 as a possible D gene (5 bases). The CDR3 runs 15 residues. The V end was cut by 3 bases, the J end by 2 bases, with 14 bases between. Germline V CDR1 and CDR2: ENHRY, SYGVKD. The CDR3, as DNA: TGTGCCATCAGTGAATCAAGGGGCGATCCCTACGAGCAGTACTTC. Its translation is CAISESRGDPYEQYF.

The chain couples TRBV19 to TRBJ2-7; 7 bases map to TRBD1. There are 14 residues in the CDR3. The ends lost 5 bases at V and 2 bases at J; junction bases unmatched: 6. The germline V gene encodes CDR1 LNHDA and CDR2 SQIVND (reference sequence). CDR3 DNA sequence: TGTGCCAGTAGTGTTACAGGGGCCACCTACGAGCAGTACTTC. This gives the protein CASSVTGATYEQYF.

This chain uses TRBV7-3 with TRBJ2-1; D not certain. This CDR3 comprises 14 residues. CDR1 is SGHTA and CDR2 is FQGTGA in the germline V gene. The ends were cut back, 4 bases at V and 8 bases at J, with 15 bases in the middle. The CDR3 region is CASSSDWTRDEQFF. The CDR3, as DNA: TGTGCCAGCAGCTCTGACTGGACCCGCGATGAGCAGTTCTTC.

This clone was seen once. The chain is built from TRBV29-1 and TRBJ1-1; the D gene is possibly TRBD1 (6 bases). The V gene's germline CDR1 is SQVTM and CDR2 ANQGSEA. V dropped 2 bases and J dropped 5 bases, with 21 bases sitting between them. The CDR3 has 16 residues. Written as DNA, the CDR3 is TGCAGCGTTGAAAGGCCGAGCAGGGGATTGGGGACTGAAGCTTTCTTT. Amino acid sequence: CSVERPSRGLGTEAFF. The whole variable domain, filled in from reference TRBV29-1 and TRBJ1-1, reads SAVISQKPSRDICQRGTSLTIQCQVDSQVTMMFWYRQQPGQSLTLIATANQGSEATYESGFVIDKFPISRPNLTFSTLTVSNMSPEDSSIYLCSVERPSRGLGTEAFFGQGTRLTVV.

The chain has TRBV7-9 and TRBJ1-1, with D uncertain. V was pared by 1 base and J by 0 bases, with 6 bases between. CDR1 SEHNR and CDR2 FQNEAQ come from the germline V gene (reference sequence). This CDR3 region has 14 residues. The CDR3 DNA reads TGTGCCAGCAGCTTAGACAGCATGAACACTGAAGCTTTCTTT. Its protein is CASSLDSMNTEAFF.

The rearrangement joins TRBV5-1 to TRBJ2-2; 11 bases agree with TRBD2. The ends lost 4 bases at V and 8 bases at J; junction bases unmatched: 7. The germline CDR1 and CDR2 sequences are SGHRS and YFSETQ. This CDR3 comprises 15 residues. The CDR3 DNA sequence: TGCGCCAGCAGCACCCGACTAGCGGGAACGGGGGAGCTGTTTTTT. The encoded protein is CASSTRLAGTGELFF.

The V call is TRBV6-5, the J call TRBJ1-2; TRBD1 agrees at 9 bases. Germline loops: CDR1 MNHEY, CDR2 SVGAGI. CDR3 length: 15 residues. Unmatched junction bases numbered 9, after V lost 6 bases and J lost 4 bases. CDR3 loop: CASRVSRDRAYGYTF. The CDR3 DNA reads as TGTGCCAGCAGGGTATCCCGGGACAGGGCCTATGGCTACACCTTC.

The V and J genes are TRBV4-2 and TRBJ2-2, with D unclear. Trimming shortened V by 0 bases and J by 1 base, and 6 bases separated the two germline ends. Looked up from germline, CDR1 is LGHNA and CDR2 is YNFKEQ. This CDR3 has 15 amino acids. This CDR3 reads CASSQDYRNTGELFF. The CDR3 nucleotides read TGTGCCAGCAGCCAAGATTACAGGAACACCGGGGAGCTGTTTTTT.

The sample holds one count of this clone. This chain connects TRBV6-1 to TRBJ1-1, with D maybe TRBD1 (6 bases). This CDR3 is built from 14 residues. The V and J ends lost 6 bases and 2 bases respectively, with 13 bases between them. Per germline, CDR1 MNHNS and CDR2 SASEGT. DNA for the CDR3: TGTGCCAGCAGGAGAGGGGACACCAACACTGAAGCTTTCTTT. Protein sequence: CASRRGDTNTEAFF.

V is TRBV29-1 and J is TRBJ1-4, with 12 positions matching TRBD1. Germline V gene lookup returns CDR1 SQVTM and CDR2 ANQGSEA. This CDR3 region has 13 residues. J gave up 16 bases and V 2 bases, and 8 bases lay outside the gene matches. CDR3 sequence reads: CSVEQGQGARRFF. The DNA for the CDR3 is TGCAGCGTTGAACAGGGACAGGGGGCCCGTAGGTTTTTT.

V and J are TRBV5-1 and TRBJ2-3; D is possibly TRBD2 (6 bases). With 7 bases removed from V and 3 bases from J, the gap between germline ends came to 18 bases. The germline CDR1 and CDR2 sequences are SGHRS and YFSETQ. CDR3 size: 15 residues. CDR3 sequence (DNA): TGCGCCAGCTATCGTGGTGGGGGGTGGACAGATACGCAGTATTTT. Protein sequence: CASYRGGGWTDTQYF.

The V call is TRBV7-9, the J call TRBJ2-2; D may be TRBD2 (6 bases). CDR3 length: 19 amino acids. The germline V gene encodes CDR1 SEHNR and CDR2 FQNEAQ (reference sequence). The V gene lost 2 bases and the J gene lost 4 bases, with 23 bases spanning the gap. The CDR3, as DNA: TGTGCCAGCAGCTTACCCACCCGCCGGGGGTACATGGTCACCGGGGAGCTGTTTTTT. Translating gives CASSLPTRRGYMVTGELFF.

This clone has a single count. The rearrangement uses TRBV10-1 and TRBJ1-1; possibly TRBD1 for D (6 bases). The CDR3 length is 14 residues. Germline assignment: CDR1 WNHNN and CDR2 SYGVQD (reference sequence). V was clipped by 5 bases and J by 4 bases, with 14 bases between them. CDR3 amino acids: CASSLARGGTEAFF. Written as DNA, the CDR3 is TGCGCCAGCAGTCTTGCGAGGGGGGGCACTGAAGCTTTCTTT.

V usage is TRBV6-5 and J usage is TRBJ1-5, with TRBD1 matching 8 bases. The trim removed 2 bases at V and 4 bases at J, leaving 7 bases unmatched. There are 16 residues in the CDR3. Germline CDR1 reads MNHEY; CDR2 reads SVGAGI. CDR3 amino acids: CASSYSRQGLNQPQHF. In DNA, the CDR3 is TGTGCCAGCAGTTACAGTAGACAGGGGTTAAATCAGCCCCAGCATTTT.

The CDR3 DNA is TGTGCCAGCAGCGTAATCGGGACAGGGTACACCGGGGAGCTGTTTTTT. Translation gives CASSVIGTGYTGELFF. The V and J genes are TRBV9 and TRBJ2-2; 9 nucleotides agree with TRBD1. Looked up from germline, CDR1 is SGDLS and CDR2 is YYNGEE. The CDR3 contains 16 residues. Germline trimming cut 1 base from V and 3 bases from J; bases unmatched to any gene: 4.

As DNA, the CDR3 is TGTGCCAGCAGCTTAAACGGGAGGGCGGATACGCAGTATTTT. This sequence encodes CASSLNGRADTQYF. V and J are TRBV7-2 and TRBJ2-3; 8 bases fit TRBD2. The V gene's germline CDR1 is SGHTA and CDR2 FQGNSA. The CDR3 covers 14 residues. Trimming took 2 bases from V and 6 from J; bases not matched to a gene: 4.

J is TRBJ1-3 and V is TRBV19; D perhaps matches TRBD1 (5 bases). CDR3 size: 14 residues. The germline V gene has CDR1 LNHDA and CDR2 SQIVND (reference sequence). The V gene lost 5 bases and the J gene lost 4 bases, with 12 bases spanning the gap. The CDR3 loop is CASSAGTVGNTIYF. The CDR3 DNA reads TGTGCCAGTAGTGCCGGGACGGTCGGAAACACCATATATTTT.

This chain links TRBV29-1 with TRBJ2-5; D not resolved. V shed 5 bases and J shed 1 base, with 8 bases lying between them. The germline V gene has CDR1 SQVTM and CDR2 ANQGSEA. This CDR3 is 12 amino acids long. CDR3 sequence reads: CSVYGPQETQYF. The CDR3, as DNA: TGCAGCGTTTACGGGCCCCAAGAGACCCAGTACTTC.

The rearrangement joins TRBV6-5 to TRBJ1-5; 9 nucleotides agree with TRBD1. The CDR3 covers 15 residues. Germline assignment: CDR1 MNHEY and CDR2 SVGAGI. V gave up 5 bases and J gave up 1 base; unmatched junction bases: 3. CDR3 protein: CASSPGTGSNQPQHF. The CDR3, as DNA: TGTGCCAGCAGTCCCGGGACAGGGAGCAATCAGCCCCAGCATTTT.

The rearrangement joins TRBV5-4 to TRBJ1-6; 7 bases map to TRBD1. In germline, CDR1 is SGHNT, CDR2 YYREEE (reference sequence). The CDR3 extends over 15 amino acids. Trimming removed 3 bases from V and 10 bases from J; junction bases left unmatched: 10. CDR3 amino acids: CASSSKTGPLSPLHF. Here the CDR3 DNA reads TGTGCCAGCAGCTCCAAGACAGGGCCCCTCTCACCCCTCCACTTT.

This rearrangement joins TRBV6-5 to TRBJ2-7; the D gene is possibly TRBD2 (5 bases). V was shortened by 0 bases and J by 0 bases, with 9 bases between the two germline ends. CDR3 size: 15 residues. Germline V gene sequence: CDR1 MNHEY, CDR2 SVGAGI. The CDR3 DNA sequence: TGTGCCAGCAGTTACTCGACTACGCGCTCCTACGAGCAGTACTTC. Amino acid sequence: CASSYSTTRSYEQYF.